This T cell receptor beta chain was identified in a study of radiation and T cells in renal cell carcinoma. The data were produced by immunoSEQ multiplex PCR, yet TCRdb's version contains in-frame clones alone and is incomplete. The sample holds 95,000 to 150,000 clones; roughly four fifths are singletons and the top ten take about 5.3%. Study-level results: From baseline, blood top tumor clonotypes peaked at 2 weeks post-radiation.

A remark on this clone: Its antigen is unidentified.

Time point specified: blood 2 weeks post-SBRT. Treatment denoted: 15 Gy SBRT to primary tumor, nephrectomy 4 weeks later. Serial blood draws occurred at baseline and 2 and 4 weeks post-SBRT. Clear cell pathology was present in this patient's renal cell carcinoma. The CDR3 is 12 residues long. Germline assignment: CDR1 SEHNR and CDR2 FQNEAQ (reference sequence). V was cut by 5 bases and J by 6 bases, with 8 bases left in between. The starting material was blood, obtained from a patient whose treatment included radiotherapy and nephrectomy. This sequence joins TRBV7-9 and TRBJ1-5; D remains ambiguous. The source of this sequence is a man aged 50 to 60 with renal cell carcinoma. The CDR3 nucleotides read TGTGCCAGCAGCCAAACGGGTCAGCCCCAGCATTTT. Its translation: CASSQTGQPQHF.